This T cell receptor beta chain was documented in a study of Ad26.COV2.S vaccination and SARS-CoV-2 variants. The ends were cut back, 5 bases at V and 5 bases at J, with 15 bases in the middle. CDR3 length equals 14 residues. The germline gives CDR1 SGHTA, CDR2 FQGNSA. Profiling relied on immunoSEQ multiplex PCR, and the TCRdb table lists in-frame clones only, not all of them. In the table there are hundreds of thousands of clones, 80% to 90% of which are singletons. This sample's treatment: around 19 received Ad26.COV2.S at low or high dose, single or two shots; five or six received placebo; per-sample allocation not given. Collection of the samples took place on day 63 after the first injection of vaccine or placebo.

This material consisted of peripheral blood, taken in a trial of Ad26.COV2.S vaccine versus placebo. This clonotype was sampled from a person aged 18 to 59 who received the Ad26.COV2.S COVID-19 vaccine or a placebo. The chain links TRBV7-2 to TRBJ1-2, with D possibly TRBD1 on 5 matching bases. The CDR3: CASSRAGTVYGYTF. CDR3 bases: TGTGCCAGCAGCCGCGCCGGGACGGTTTATGGCTACACCTTC.